Below are 11 T cell receptor beta chains sequenced from a single sample in a study of breast tumors, draining lymph nodes, adjacent tissues. TCRdb called the multiplex PCR reads again in MiXCR, with one record for every CDR3 protein. Here the sample spans about 140,000 distinct CDR3 sequences, 30% to 35% being singletons. Axillary draining lymph nodes of breast cancer patients supplied the node samples. Sample: axillary lymph node tissue. The receptor source for this set is a female donor with breast cancer. Some clones in this sample may be carry-over from other donors' samples.

This clonotype was picked up many times. The DNA of the CDR3 is TGCGCCAGCAGGGGCAGGGTGGTCACAGATACGCAGTATTTT. Its translation is CASRGRVVTDTQYF. V gene TRBV5-1 combines with J gene TRBJ2-3; D is possibly TRBD1 (5 bases). The CDR3 loop spans 14 amino acids. V was cut by 5 bases and J by 2 bases, with 12 bases left in between. Germline V gives CDR1 SGHRS, CDR2 YFSETQ.

With respect to this clonotype: A much larger clone differs by one base, so this may be a read error. The V and J genes are TRBV2 and TRBJ2-5; either TRBD1 or TRBD2 may supply D (5 bases each). The germline V gene encodes CDR1 SNHLY and CDR2 FYNNEI. The CDR3 runs 14 residues. The CDR3 region is CAGNVRWGLETRYF. The CDR3 DNA reads as TGTGCCGGCAACGTGCGGTGGGGGTTGGAGACCCGGTACTTC.

This clonotype has only one observation. A read error may account for a junction end that differs from germline. V and J are TRBV12-5 and TRBJ1-2; TRBD1 is a possible D gene (5 bases). CDR1 and CDR2 (germline): LGHNT, FRNRAP. The CDR3 spans 12 residues. CDR3 bases: TGTGCTAGTGGTTCCTACGCGGACAACCGCATCTTC. This codes for CASGSYADNRIF.

This clonotype was observed at least ten times. The chain is built from TRBV5-5 and TRBJ2-7; possibly TRBD1 for D (5 bases). CDR3 length: 16 amino acids. Germline-derived CDR1 and CDR2 are SGHKS and YYEKEE (reference sequence). The V gene lost 4 bases and the J gene lost 1 base, with 18 bases spanning the gap. The CDR3 sequence is CASSLSHAGQSYEQYF. The CDR3 coding sequence is TGTGCCAGCAGCCTCTCTCATGCAGGGCAATCCTACGAGCAGTACTTC.

In its sample, this clonotype was seen a few times. A junction boundary mismatches the germline segment, possibly from a read error. The J gene is TRBJ2-4, the V gene TRBV9; D might be TRBD1 (5 bases). CDR3 length equals 14 residues. CDR1 is SGDLS and CDR2 is YYNGEE in the germline V gene. The CDR3 sequence is CASSVGDSKNIQSF. CDR3 coding DNA: TGTGCCAGCAGCGTAGGTGACAGCAAAAACATTCAGTCCTTC.

This clonotype was counted at least ten times. The chain recombines TRBV18 with TRBJ1-2; D remains unclear. CDR1 is KGHSH and CDR2 is LQKENI in the germline V gene. V shed 3 bases and J shed 8 bases, with 16 bases lying between them. The CDR3 runs to 14 residues. CDR3 protein: CASSPWAGRGGYTF. The CDR3 nucleotides read TGTGCCAGCTCACCGTGGGCGGGAAGAGGCGGCTACACCTTC.

This clonotype was observed once. The chain carries TRBV6-6 and TRBJ2-3; 14 bases align to TRBD2. Germline-derived CDR1 and CDR2 are MNHNY and SVGAGI (reference sequence). J was trimmed by 3 bases and V by 5 bases; bases with no gene match: 7. The length of the CDR3 is 17 residues. CDR3 sequence reads: CASSRTSGGPNTDTQYF. The CDR3 DNA sequence: TGTGCCAGCAGTCGGACTAGCGGGGGGCCGAATACAGATACGCAGTATTTT.

This clonotype was observed a few times. The rearrangement joins TRBV3-1 to TRBJ2-5, with TRBD1 identical over 7 bases. V shed 0 bases and J 1 base; nucleotides not matched to a gene: 11. Germline V lookup: CDR1 LGHDT, CDR2 YNNKEL (reference sequence). The CDR3 contains 18 residues. As DNA, the CDR3 is TGTGCCAGCAGCCAAGATCGTTTTTTCGGGACAGTCCAAGAGACCCAGTACTTC. It yields the protein CASSQDRFFGTVQETQYF.

The table lists this clonotype with many counts. The chain combines TRBV12-3 or TRBV12-4 with TRBJ2-7; the D is unclear. The V and J ends lost 3 bases and 2 bases respectively, with 11 bases between them. This CDR3 has 14 amino acids. The CDR3, as DNA: TGTGCCAGCAGTTTTAGTCGGAGTCCCTACGAGCAGTACTTC. Translating gives CASSFSRSPYEQYF.

Ten or more counts support this clonotype. V is TRBV7-2 and J is TRBJ1-4; unclear D gene. Germline lookup yields CDR1 SGHTA and CDR2 FQGNSA. The CDR3 length is 16 residues. The V and J ends lost 5 bases and 7 bases respectively, with 20 bases between them. CDR3 DNA sequence: TGTGCCAGCAGCATTGAACCGGGCAACAAAGGTGAAAAACTGTTTTTT. Protein: CASSIEPGNKGEKLFF.

The gene calls are TRBV7-2 and TRBJ1-3, with a weak D call TRBD1 (5 bases). In germline, CDR1 is SGHTA, CDR2 FQGNSA. Trimming pared 2 bases from V and 0 bases from J, leaving 8 bases between. CDR3 length: 15 amino acids. CDR3 region: CASSLQGNSGNTIYF. For the CDR3, the DNA is TGTGCCAGCAGCTTACAGGGAAACTCTGGAAACACCATATATTTT.